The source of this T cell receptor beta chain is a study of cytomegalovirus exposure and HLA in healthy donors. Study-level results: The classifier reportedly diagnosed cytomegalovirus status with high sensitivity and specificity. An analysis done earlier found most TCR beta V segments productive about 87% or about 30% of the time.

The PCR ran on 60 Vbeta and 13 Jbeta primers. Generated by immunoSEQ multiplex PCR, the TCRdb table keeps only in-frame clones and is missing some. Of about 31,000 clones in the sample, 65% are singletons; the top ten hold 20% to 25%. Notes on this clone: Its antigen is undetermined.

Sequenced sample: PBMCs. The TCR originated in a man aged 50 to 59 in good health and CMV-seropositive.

CDR3 sequence (DNA): TGTGCCACCGCGGACAGGGGTTATGGCTACACCTTC. Amino acid sequence: CATADRGYGYTF. The chain couples TRBV28 to TRBJ1-2, with 9 bases fitting TRBD1. Germline-derived CDR1 and CDR2 are MDHEN and SYDVKM. J was trimmed by 5 bases and V by 10 bases; bases with no gene match: 5. The CDR3 loop spans 12 amino acids.